Below are 15 T cell receptor beta chains sequenced from a single sample in a study of cytotoxic CD8 clonotypes in ibrutinib-treated CLL. Repertoires were generated with immunoSEQ multiplex PCR, while TCRdb's copy carries only in-frame clones and drops some. Of 60,000 or so clones listed, 57% were seen once; the top ten hold roughly 15%. This material consisted of PBMCs, taken after 12 months of ibrutinib treatment. These receptors originate from a human donor with chronic lymphocytic leukemia.

V gene TRBV6-4 combines with J gene TRBJ2-3; D is undetermined. Trimming left V 0 bases short and J 4 bases short, with 8 bases between. CDR3 length equals 14 residues. CDR1 and CDR2 (germline): MRHNA, SNTAGT. The CDR3, as DNA: TGTGCCAGCAGTGACTCAGGAGCGCCAGATACGCAGTATTTT. Encoded protein: CASSDSGAPDTQYF.

This clone was detected only a few times. The V gene is TRBV7-9, the J gene TRBJ2-1; no reliable D call. This CDR3 is built from 11 residues. With 4 bases removed from V and 16 bases from J, the gap between germline ends came to 14 bases. CDR1 is SEHNR, CDR2 FQNEAQ, per germline (reference sequence). CDR3 sequence: CASSYPGPSFF. The DNA of the CDR3 is TGTGCCAGCAGCTACCCCGGGCCCTCTTTCTTC. The variable domain in full, completed from reference TRBV7-9 and TRBJ2-1, reads DTGVSQNPRHKITKRGQNVTFRCDPISEHNRLYWYRQTLGQGPEFLTYFQNEAQLEKSRLLSDRFSAERPKGSFSTLEIQRTEQGDSAMYLCASSYPGPSFFGPGTRLTVL.

This clone was seen more than once but under ten times. V usage is TRBV5-4 and J usage is TRBJ2-2, with a possible D match to TRBD1 (6 bases). Germline CDR1 reads SGHNT; CDR2 reads YYREEE (reference sequence). Trimming stripped 4 bases from V and 5 bases from J, with 15 bases between. The CDR3 length is 15 residues. The CDR3 reads CASSRSQGQTGELFF. CDR3 nucleotide sequence: TGTGCCAGCAGCCGTTCACAGGGTCAAACCGGGGAGCTGTTTTTT.

This chain uses TRBV6-5 with TRBJ2-7, with D uncertain. This CDR3 has 14 residues. V lost 5 bases and J lost 2, with 13 bases in between. Per germline, CDR1 MNHEY and CDR2 SVGAGI. CDR3 nucleotides: TGTGCCAGCAGTACACGACGAATTACCTACGAGCAGTACTTC. The encoded protein is CASSTRRITYEQYF.

The table lists this clone with a few counts. This chain links TRBV5-5 with TRBJ2-1; 9 bases are shared with TRBD1. Unmatched junction bases numbered 7, after V lost 4 bases and J lost 5 bases. The germline V gene has CDR1 SGHKS and CDR2 YYEKEE (reference sequence). The CDR3 has 15 residues. The CDR3 here is CASSITGGRDNEQFF. The CDR3 DNA sequence: TGTGCCAGCAGCATTACAGGGGGCAGGGACAATGAGCAGTTCTTC.

The chain employs TRBV28 and TRBJ2-7; 10 bases line up with TRBD2. Germline V gene sequence: CDR1 MDHEN, CDR2 SYDVKM. The length of the CDR3 is 15 residues. V was clipped by 5 bases and J by 1 base; unmatched bases: 5. The CDR3 coding sequence is TGTGCCAGCAGTCCTCTAGCGGGAGCTTCCTACGAGCAGTACTTC. Amino acid sequence: CASSPLAGASYEQYF.

V gene TRBV5-8 combines with J gene TRBJ1-5; TRBD1 might be the D (5 bases). Between the trimmed V and J ends, which lost 4 bases and 4 bases, there was a span of 12 bases. CDR3 length: 14 amino acids. Germline V CDR1 and CDR2: SGHTS, YDEGEE. CDR3 sequence: CASSPEGLNQPQHF. For the CDR3, the DNA is TGTGCCAGCAGCCCGGAGGGGCTGAATCAGCCCCAGCATTTT.

This chain uses TRBV10-3 with TRBJ1-2, with unresolved D. V dropped 5 bases and J dropped 4 bases, with 14 bases sitting between them. Germline loops: CDR1 ENHRY, CDR2 SYGVKD. This CDR3 region has 14 residues. The DNA of the CDR3 is TGTGCCATCAGTTTTTCGTCAGAGAGCTATGGCTACACCTTC. It translates to CAISFSSESYGYTF.

V and J are TRBV27 and TRBJ2-3; 12 bases line up with TRBD1. This CDR3 region has 13 residues. CDR1 is MNHEY, CDR2 SMNVEV, per germline (reference sequence). J gave up 6 bases and V 10 bases, and 5 bases lay outside the gene matches. As DNA, the CDR3 is TGTGCCACCAGGGACAGGGGGCTGGATACGCAGTATTTT. Encoded protein: CATRDRGLDTQYF.

The chain has TRBV5-6 and TRBJ1-2; TRBD1 matches at 7 bases. CDR1 and CDR2 (germline): SGHDT, YYEEEE. J gave up 0 bases and V 4 bases, and 3 bases lay outside the gene matches. The CDR3 extends over 14 amino acids. The CDR3 here is CASSPGQANYGYTF. CDR3 bases: TGTGCCAGCAGCCCAGGACAGGCTAACTATGGCTACACCTTC.

The J gene is TRBJ1-6, the V gene TRBV28, with D possibly being TRBD1 (5 bases). The CDR3 totals 15 residues. V was cut by 4 bases and J by 9 bases, with 16 bases left in between. Germline CDR1 MDHEN, CDR2 SYDVKM. This CDR3 reads CASSSQMGGSSPLHF. The CDR3, as DNA: TGTGCCAGCAGTTCTCAAATGGGGGGGAGTTCACCCCTCCACTTT.

This sequence joins TRBV5-4 and TRBJ2-7; no firm D call. Germline loops: CDR1 SGHNT, CDR2 YYREEE (reference sequence). CDR3 length: 14 amino acids. V was shortened by 0 bases and J by 2 bases, with 9 bases between the two germline ends. The CDR3 DNA follows: TGTGCCAGCAGCTTGGACCCAAACCCCTACGAGCAGTACTTC. Its protein is CASSLDPNPYEQYF.

V gene TRBV19 combines with J gene TRBJ1-5; 8 bases are shared with TRBD1. This CDR3 is 16 amino acids long. Germline V lookup: CDR1 LNHDA, CDR2 SQIVND (reference sequence). Losses at the gene ends were 7 bases for V and 2 bases for J; bases not matched to a gene: 10. Here the CDR3 reads CASTGGQGARNQPQHF. Written as DNA, the CDR3 is TGTGCCAGTACCGGGGGCCAGGGGGCACGCAATCAGCCCCAGCATTTT.

The chain uses TRBV19 and TRBJ2-2; no clear D. The CDR3 runs to 13 residues. Deletions cut 3 bases from V and 2 bases from J, with 4 bases between. The V gene's germline CDR1 is LNHDA and CDR2 SQIVND (reference sequence). The chain's CDR3 is CASSMGNTGELFF. CDR3 DNA: TGTGCCAGTAGTATGGGAAACACCGGGGAGCTGTTTTTT. Based on the CDR3 plus reference TRBV19 and TRBJ2-2, the full variable domain is DGGITQSPKYLFRKEGQNVTLSCEQNLNHDAMYWYRQDPGQGLRLIYYSQIVNDFQKGDIAEGYSVSREKKESFPLTVTSAQKNPTAFYLCASSMGNTGELFFGEGSRLTVL.

This sequence joins TRBV6-6 and TRBJ1-2; TRBD1 aligns across 9 bases. Germline CDR1 MNHNY, CDR2 SVGAGI (reference sequence). Trimming at V came to 5 bases and at J to 7 bases, leaving 8 bases not matched to a gene. There are 14 residues in the CDR3. The CDR3 bases are TGTGCCAGCAGTCGACAGGGGGGTTCGAGTGGCTACACCTTC. The encoded protein is CASSRQGGSSGYTF.